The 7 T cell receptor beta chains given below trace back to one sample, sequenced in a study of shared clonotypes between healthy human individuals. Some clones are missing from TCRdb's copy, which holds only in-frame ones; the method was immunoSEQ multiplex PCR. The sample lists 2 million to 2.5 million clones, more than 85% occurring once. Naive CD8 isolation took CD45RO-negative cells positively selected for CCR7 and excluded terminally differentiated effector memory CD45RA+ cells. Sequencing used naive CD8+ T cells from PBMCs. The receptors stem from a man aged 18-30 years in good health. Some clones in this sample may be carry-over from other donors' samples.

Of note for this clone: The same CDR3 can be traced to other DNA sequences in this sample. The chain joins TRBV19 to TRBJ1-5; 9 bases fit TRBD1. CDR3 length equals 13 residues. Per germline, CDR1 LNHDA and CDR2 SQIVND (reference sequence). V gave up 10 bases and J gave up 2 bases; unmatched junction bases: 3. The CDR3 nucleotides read TGTGCCACCCGGGACAGGGGCAATCAGCCCCAGCATTTT. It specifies CATRDRGNQPQHF.

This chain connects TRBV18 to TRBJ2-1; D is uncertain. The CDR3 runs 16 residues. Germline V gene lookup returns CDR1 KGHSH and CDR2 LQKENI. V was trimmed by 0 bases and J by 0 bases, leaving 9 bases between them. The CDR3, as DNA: TGTGCCAGCTCACCACCGGGGTTGAGCTCCTACAATGAGCAGTTCTTC. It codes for CASSPPGLSSYNEQFF.

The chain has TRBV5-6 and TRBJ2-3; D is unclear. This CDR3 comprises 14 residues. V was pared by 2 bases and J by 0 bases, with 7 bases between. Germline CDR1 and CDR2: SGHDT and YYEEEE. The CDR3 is CASSLRHSTDTQYF. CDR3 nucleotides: TGTGCCAGCAGCTTAAGACACAGCACAGATACGCAGTATTTT.

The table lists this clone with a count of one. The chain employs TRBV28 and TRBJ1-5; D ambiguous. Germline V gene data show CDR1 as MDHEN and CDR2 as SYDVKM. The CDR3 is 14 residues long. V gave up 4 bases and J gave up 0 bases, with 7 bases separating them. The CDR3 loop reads CASSYRYSNQPQHF. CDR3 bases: TGTGCCAGCAGTTACAGATATAGCAATCAGCCCCAGCATTTT.

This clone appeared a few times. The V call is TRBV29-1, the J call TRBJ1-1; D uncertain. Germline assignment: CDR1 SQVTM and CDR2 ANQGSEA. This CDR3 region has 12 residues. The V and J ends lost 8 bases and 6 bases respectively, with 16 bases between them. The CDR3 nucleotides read TGCAGCTACGGAGGGTTGTACGCTGAAGCTTTCTTT. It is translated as CSYGGLYAEAFF.

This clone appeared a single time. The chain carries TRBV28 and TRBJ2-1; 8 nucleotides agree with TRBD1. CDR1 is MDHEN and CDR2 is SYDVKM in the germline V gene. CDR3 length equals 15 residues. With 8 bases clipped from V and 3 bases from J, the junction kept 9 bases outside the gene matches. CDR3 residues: CASAPETGVYNEQFF. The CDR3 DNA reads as TGTGCCAGCGCCCCGGAGACAGGGGTCTACAATGAGCAGTTCTTC.

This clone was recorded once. The DNA of the CDR3 is TGTGCCAGCAGCACAGAACTTGGGAGGGCGAACACCGGGGAGCTGTTTTTT. It is translated as CASSTELGRANTGELFF. This chain joins TRBV7-9 and TRBJ2-2; 7 bases fit TRBD2. This CDR3 region has 17 residues. CDR1 is SEHNR, CDR2 FQNEAQ, per germline (reference sequence). V trimming: 5 bases; J trimming: 0 bases; junction bases outside the gene matches: 9.